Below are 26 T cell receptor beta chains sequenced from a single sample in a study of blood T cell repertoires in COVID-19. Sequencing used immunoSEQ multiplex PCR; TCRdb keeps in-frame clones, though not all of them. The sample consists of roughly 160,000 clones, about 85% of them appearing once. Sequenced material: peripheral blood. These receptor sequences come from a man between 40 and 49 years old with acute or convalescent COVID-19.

DNA of the CDR3: TGCGCCAGCAGCCAAGATTTCGGACAGGGGAACTATGGCTACACCTTC. As protein: CASSQDFGQGNYGYTF. The chain is built from TRBV4-3 and TRBJ1-2; 9 bases are a match to TRBD1. Trimming at V came to 0 bases and at J to 2 bases, leaving 4 bases not matched to a gene. Per germline, CDR1 LGHNA and CDR2 YSLEER. This CDR3 has 16 amino acids.

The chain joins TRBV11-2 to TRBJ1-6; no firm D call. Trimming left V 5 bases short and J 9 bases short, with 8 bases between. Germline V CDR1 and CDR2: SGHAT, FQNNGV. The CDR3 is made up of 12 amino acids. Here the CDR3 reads CASSPSFSPLHF. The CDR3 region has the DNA TGTGCCAGCAGCCCCTCTTTTTCACCCCTCCACTTT.

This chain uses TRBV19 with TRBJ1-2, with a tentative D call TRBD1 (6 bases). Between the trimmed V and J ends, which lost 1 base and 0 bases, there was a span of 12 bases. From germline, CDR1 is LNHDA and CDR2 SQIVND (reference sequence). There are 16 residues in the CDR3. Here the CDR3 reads CASSIAGAGPNYGYTF. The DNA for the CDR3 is TGTGCCAGTAGTATAGCAGGGGCAGGACCTAACTATGGCTACACCTTC.

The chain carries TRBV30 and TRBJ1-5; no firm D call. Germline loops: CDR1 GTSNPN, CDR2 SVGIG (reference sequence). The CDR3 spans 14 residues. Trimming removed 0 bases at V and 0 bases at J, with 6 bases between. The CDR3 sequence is CAWSVPYSNQPQHF. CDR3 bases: TGTGCCTGGAGTGTTCCGTATAGCAATCAGCCCCAGCATTTT.

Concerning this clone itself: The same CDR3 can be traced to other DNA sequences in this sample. The DNA of the CDR3 is TGTGCCAGTAGTATAGGAGAGAACACTGAAGCTTTCTTT. This gives the protein CASSIGENTEAFF. The rearrangement joins TRBV19 to TRBJ1-1; D not resolved. CDR3 length: 13 amino acids. V lost 1 base and J lost 1, with 4 bases in between. The V gene's germline CDR1 is LNHDA and CDR2 SQIVND (reference sequence).

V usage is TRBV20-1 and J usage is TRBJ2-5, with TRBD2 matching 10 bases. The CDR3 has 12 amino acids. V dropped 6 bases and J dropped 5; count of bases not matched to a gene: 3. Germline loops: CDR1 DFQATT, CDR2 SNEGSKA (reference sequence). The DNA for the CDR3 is TGCAGTGCGAGTAGCGGGGGGGAGACCCAGTACTTC. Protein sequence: CSASSGGETQYF.

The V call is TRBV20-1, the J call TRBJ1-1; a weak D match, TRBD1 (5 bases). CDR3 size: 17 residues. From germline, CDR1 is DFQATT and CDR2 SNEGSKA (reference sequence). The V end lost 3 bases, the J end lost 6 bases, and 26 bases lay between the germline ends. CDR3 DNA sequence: TGCAGTGCTAGTAGAACTCCAGCCGGGGGAAGCAGGGCTGAAGCTTTCTTT. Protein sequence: CSASRTPAGGSRAEAFF.

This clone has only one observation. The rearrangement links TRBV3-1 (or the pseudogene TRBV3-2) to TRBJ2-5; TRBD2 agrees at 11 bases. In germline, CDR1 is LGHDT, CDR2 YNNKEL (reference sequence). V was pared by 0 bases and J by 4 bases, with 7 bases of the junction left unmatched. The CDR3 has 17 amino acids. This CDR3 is CASSQDWASGGRETQYF. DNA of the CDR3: TGTGCCAGCAGCCAAGATTGGGCTAGCGGGGGGCGAGAGACCCAGTACTTC.

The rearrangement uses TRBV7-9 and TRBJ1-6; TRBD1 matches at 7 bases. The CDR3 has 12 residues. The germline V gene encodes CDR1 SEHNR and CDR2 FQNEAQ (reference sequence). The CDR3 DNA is TGTGCGACCGACAGGGCACAATCACCCCTCCACTTT. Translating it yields CATDRAQSPLHF. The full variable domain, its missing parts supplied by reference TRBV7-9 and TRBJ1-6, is DTGVSQNPRHKITKRGQNVTFRCDPISEHNRLYWYRQTLGQGPEFLTYFQNEAQLEKSRLLSDRFSAERPKGSFSTLEIQRTEQGDSAMYLCATDRAQSPLHFGNGTRLTVT.

The CDR3 protein is CASSPGQGGGYTF. The CDR3 DNA reads as TGTGCCAGCAGCCCGGGACAGGGAGGTGGCTACACCTTC. The J gene is TRBJ1-2, the V gene TRBV7-9; TRBD1 aligns across 9 bases. The V gene's germline CDR1 is SEHNR and CDR2 FQNEAQ (reference sequence). The CDR3 runs to 13 residues. V lost 5 bases, J lost 7 bases, and 5 bases stayed unmatched. Variable domain in full (rest from reference TRBV7-9 and TRBJ1-2): DTGVSQNPRHKITKRGQNVTFRCDPISEHNRLYWYRQTLGQGPEFLTYFQNEAQLEKSRLLSDRFSAERPKGSFSTLEIQRTEQGDSAMYLCASSPGQGGGYTFGSGTRLTVV.

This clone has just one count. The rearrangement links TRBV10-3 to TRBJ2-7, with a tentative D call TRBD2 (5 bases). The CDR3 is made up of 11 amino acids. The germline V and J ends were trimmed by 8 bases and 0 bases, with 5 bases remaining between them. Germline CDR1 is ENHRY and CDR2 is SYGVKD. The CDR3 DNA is TGTGCCATCGCGGGCTCCTACGAGCAGTACTTC. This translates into CAIAGSYEQYF.

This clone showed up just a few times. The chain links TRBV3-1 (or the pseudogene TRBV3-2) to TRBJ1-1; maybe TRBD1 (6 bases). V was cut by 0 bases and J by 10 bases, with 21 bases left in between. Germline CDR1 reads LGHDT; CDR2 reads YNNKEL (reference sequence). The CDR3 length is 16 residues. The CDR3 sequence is CASSQEVGTRLSGAFF. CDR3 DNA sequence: TGTGCCAGCAGCCAAGAAGTAGGGACACGGCTGTCCGGAGCTTTCTTT.

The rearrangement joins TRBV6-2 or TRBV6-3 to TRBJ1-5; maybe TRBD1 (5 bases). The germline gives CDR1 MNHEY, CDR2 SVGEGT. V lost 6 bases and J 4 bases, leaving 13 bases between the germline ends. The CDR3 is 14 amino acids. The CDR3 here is CASSLKGLNQPQHF. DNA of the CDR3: TGTGCCAGCAGCCTAAAGGGACTTAATCAGCCCCAGCATTTT.

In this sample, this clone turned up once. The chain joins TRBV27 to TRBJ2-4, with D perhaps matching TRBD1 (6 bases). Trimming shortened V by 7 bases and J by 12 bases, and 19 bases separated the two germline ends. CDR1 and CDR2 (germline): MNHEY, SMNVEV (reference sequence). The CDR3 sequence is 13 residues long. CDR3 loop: CASKGQATRTQYF. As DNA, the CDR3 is TGTGCCAGCAAGGGACAAGCAACACGAACTCAGTACTTC.

CDR3 loop: CASSLGGGNTEAFF. CDR3 in DNA: TGTGCCAGCAGCTTAGGCGGCGGGAACACTGAAGCTTTCTTT. The chain recombines TRBV5-4 with TRBJ1-1; D gene unclear. This CDR3 comprises 14 residues. V gave up 2 bases and J gave up 1 base, with 9 bases separating them. Germline V gene data show CDR1 as SGHNT and CDR2 as YYREEE (reference sequence).

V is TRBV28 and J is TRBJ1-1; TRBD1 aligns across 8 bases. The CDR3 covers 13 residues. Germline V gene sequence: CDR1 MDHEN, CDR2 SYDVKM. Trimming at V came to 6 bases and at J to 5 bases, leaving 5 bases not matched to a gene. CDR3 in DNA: TGTGCCAGCAGATCAGGGGGCTTGACTGAAGCTTTCTTT. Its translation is CASRSGGLTEAFF.

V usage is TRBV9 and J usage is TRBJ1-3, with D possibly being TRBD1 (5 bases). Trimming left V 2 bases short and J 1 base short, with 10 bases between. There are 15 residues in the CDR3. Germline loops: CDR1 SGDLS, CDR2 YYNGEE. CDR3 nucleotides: TGTGCCAGCAGCGTGAGAGGACAATCTGGAAACACCATATATTTT. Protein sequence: CASSVRGQSGNTIYF.

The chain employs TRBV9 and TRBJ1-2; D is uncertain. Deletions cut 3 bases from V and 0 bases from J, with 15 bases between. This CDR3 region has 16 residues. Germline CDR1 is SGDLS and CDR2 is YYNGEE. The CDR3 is CASSAPGSPTNYGYTF. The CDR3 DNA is TGTGCCAGCAGCGCGCCGGGGTCACCCACTAACTATGGCTACACCTTC.

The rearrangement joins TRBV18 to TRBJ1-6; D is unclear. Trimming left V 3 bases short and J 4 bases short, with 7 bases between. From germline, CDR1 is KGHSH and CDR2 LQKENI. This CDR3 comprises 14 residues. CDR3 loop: CASSPARYNSPLHF. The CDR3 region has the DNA TGTGCCAGCTCACCGGCGCGGTATAATTCACCCCTCCACTTT. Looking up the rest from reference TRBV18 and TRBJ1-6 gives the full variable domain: NAGVMQNPRHLVRRRGQEARLRCSPMKGHSHVYWYRQLPEEGLKFMVYLQKENIIDESGMPKERFSAEFPKEGPSILRIQQVVRGDSAAYFCASSPARYNSPLHFGNGTRLTVT.

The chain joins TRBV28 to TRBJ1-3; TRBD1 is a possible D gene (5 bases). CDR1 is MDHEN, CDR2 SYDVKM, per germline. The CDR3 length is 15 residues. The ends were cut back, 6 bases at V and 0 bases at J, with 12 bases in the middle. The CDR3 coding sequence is TGTGCCAGCAGCTCCGGGACTCACTCTGGAAACACCATATATTTT. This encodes CASSSGTHSGNTIYF.

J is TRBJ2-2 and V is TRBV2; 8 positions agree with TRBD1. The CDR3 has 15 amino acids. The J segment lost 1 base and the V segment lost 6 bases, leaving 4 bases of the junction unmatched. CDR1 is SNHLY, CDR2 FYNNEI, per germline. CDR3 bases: TGTGCCAGCAGAAACAGGGGGGTGAACACCGGGGAGCTGTTTTTT. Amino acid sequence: CASRNRGVNTGELFF.

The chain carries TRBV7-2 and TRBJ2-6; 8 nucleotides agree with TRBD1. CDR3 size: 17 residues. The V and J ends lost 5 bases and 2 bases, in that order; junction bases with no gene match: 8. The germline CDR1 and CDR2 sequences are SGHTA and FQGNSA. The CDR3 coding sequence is TGTGCCAGCAGCCCTCAATTACAGGGGGCTGGGGCCAACGTCCTGACTTTC. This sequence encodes CASSPQLQGAGANVLTF.

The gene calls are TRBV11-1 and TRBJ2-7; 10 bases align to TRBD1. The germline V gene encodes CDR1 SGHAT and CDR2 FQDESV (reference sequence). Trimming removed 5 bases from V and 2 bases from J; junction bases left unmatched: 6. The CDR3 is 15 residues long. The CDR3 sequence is CASSQPGQGTYEQYF. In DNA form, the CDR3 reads TGTGCCAGCAGCCAACCGGGACAGGGGACCTACGAGCAGTACTTC.

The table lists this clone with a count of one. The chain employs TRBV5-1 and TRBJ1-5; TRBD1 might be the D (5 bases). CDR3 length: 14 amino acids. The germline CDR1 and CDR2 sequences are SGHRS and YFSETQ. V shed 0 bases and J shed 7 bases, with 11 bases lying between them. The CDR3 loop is CASSLAGGGQPQHF. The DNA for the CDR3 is TGCGCCAGCAGCTTGGCCGGGGGAGGGCAGCCCCAGCATTTT.

DNA for the CDR3: TGTGCCATCAGGGACAGGGGCGATATCACCGGGGAGCTGTTTTTT. Translation: CAIRDRGDITGELFF. The chain carries TRBV10-3 and TRBJ2-2; TRBD1 aligns across 9 bases. The J segment lost 4 bases and the V segment lost 6 bases, leaving 6 bases of the junction unmatched. The CDR3 runs to 15 residues. Germline V gives CDR1 ENHRY, CDR2 SYGVKD.

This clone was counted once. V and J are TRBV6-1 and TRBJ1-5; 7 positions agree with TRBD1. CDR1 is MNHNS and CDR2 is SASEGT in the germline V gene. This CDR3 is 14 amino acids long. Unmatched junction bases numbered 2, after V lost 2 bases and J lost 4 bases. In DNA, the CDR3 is TGTGCCAGCAGTGAAAAGACAGGGAATCAGCCCCAGCATTTT. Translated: CASSEKTGNQPQHF.